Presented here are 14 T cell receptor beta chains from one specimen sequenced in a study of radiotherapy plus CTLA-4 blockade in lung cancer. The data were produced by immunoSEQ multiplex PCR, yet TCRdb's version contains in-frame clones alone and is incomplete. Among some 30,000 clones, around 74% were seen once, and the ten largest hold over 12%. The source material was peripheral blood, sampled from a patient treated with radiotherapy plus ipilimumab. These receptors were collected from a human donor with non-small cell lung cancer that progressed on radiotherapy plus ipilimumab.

This CDR3 is CASSLMGTYNEQFF. The CDR3, as DNA: TGTGCCAGCAGTTTAATGGGGACCTACAATGAGCAGTTCTTC. The chain carries TRBV28 and TRBJ2-1; no clear D. With 2 bases removed from V and 2 bases from J, the gap between germline ends came to 7 bases. Germline-derived CDR1 and CDR2 are MDHEN and SYDVKM. CDR3 length: 14 residues.

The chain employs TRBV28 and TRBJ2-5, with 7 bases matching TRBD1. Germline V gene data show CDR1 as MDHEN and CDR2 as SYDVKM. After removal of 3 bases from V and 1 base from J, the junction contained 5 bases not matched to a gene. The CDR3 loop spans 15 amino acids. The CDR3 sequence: CASSFTGARQETQYF. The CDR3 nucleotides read TGTGCCAGCAGTTTTACAGGGGCCCGCCAAGAGACCCAGTACTTC.

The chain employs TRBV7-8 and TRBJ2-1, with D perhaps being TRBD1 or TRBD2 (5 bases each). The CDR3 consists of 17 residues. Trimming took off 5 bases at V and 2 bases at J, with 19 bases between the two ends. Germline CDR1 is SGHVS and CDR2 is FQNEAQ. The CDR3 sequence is CASSQISGPTTYNEQFF. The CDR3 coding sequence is TGTGCCAGCAGCCAAATTTCGGGGCCCACCACCTACAATGAGCAGTTCTTC.

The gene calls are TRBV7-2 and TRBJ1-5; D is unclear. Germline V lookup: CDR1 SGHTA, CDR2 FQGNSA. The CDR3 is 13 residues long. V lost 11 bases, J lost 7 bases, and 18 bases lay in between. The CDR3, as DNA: TGTGCCCTCCGAGGGAGGGAGTGGCAGCCCCAGCATTTT. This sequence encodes CALRGREWQPQHF.

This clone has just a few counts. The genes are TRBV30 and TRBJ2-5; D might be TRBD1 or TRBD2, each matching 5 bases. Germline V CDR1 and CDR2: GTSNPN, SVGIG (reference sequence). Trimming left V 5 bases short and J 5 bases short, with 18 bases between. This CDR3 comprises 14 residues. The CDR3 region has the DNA TGTGCCTGGGGGGCGGGCTCATTTAGGGAGACCCAGTACTTC. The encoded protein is CAWGAGSFRETQYF.

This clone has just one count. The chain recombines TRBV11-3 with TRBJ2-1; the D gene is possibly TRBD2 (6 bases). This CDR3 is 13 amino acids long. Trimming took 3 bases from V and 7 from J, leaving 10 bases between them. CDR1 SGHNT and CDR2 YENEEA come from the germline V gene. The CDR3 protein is CASSFHGGNEQFF. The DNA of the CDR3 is TGTGCCAGCAGCTTCCACGGAGGGAATGAGCAGTTCTTC.

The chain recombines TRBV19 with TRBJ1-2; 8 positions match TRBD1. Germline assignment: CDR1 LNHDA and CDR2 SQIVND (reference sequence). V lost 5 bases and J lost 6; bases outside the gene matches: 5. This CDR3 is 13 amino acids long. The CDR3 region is CASSHDRGHGYTF. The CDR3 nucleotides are TGTGCCAGTAGTCACGACAGGGGCCATGGCTACACCTTC.

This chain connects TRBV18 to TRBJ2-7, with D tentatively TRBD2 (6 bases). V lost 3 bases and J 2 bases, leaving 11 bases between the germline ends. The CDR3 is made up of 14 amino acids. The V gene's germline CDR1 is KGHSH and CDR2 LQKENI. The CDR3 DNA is TGTGCCAGCTCACCGAGCCCGGGGGCCTACGAGCAGTACTTC. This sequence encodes CASSPSPGAYEQYF.

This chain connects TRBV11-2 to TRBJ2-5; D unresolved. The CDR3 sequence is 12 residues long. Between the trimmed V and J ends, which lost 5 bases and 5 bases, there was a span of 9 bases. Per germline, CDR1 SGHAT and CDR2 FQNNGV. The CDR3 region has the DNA TGTGCCAGCAGCAACATCCTTGAGACCCAGTACTTC. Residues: CASSNILETQYF.

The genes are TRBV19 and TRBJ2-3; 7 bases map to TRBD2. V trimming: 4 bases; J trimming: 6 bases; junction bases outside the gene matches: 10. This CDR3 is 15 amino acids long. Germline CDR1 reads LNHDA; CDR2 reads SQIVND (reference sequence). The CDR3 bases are TGTGCCAGTAGTACCGGGGGGACCCGCGGCGATACGCAGTATTTT. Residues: CASSTGGTRGDTQYF.

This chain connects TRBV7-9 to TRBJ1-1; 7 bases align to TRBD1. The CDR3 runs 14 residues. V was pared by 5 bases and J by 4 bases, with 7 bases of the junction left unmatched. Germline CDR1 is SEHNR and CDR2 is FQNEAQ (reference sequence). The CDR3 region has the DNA TGTGCCAGCAGCGCCCGGGACAGTGGCACTGAAGCTTTCTTT. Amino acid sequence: CASSARDSGTEAFF.

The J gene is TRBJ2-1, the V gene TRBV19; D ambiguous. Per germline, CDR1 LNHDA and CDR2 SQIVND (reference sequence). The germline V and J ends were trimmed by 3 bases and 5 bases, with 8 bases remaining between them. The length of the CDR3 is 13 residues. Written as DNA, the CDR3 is TGTGCCAGTAGTATTCTAGTAAACAATGAGCAGTTCTTC. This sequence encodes CASSILVNNEQFF.

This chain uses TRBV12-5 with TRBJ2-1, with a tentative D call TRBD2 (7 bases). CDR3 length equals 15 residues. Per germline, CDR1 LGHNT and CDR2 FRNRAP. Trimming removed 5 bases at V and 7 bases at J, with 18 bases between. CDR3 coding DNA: TGTGCTAGTGGTCCTGGACTAGGGGGACTAAATGAGCAGTTCTTC. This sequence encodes CASGPGLGGLNEQFF. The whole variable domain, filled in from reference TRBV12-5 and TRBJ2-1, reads DARVTQTPRHKVTEMGQEVTMRCQPILGHNTVFWYRQTMMQGLELLAYFRNRAPLDDSGMPKDRFSAEMPDATLATLKIQPSEPRDSAVYFCASGPGLGGLNEQFFGPGTRLTVL.

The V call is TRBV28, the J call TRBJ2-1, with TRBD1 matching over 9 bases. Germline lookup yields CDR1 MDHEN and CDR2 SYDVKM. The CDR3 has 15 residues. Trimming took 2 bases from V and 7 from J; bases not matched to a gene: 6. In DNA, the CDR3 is TGTGCCAGCAGTTTAATGGACAGGGGATTGAATGAGCAGTTCTTC. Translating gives CASSLMDRGLNEQFF.